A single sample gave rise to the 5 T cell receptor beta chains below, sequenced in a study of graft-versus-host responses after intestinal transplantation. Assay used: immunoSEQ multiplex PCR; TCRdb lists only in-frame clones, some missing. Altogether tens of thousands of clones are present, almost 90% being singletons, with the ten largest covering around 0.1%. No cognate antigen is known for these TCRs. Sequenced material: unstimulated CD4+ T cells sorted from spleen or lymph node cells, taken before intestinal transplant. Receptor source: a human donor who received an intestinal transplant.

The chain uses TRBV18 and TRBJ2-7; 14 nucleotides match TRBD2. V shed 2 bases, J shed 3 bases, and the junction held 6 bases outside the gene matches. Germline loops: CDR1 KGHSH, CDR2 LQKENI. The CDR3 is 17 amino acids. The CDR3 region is CASSPGLAGGTFYEQYF. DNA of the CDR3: TGTGCCAGCTCACCAGGACTAGCGGGGGGAACGTTCTACGAGCAGTACTTC.

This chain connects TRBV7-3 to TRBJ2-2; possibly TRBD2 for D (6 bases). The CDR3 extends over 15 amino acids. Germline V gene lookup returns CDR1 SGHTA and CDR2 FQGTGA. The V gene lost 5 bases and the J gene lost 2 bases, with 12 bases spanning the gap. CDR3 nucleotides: TGTGCCAGCAGCCTGGGGGGTATAAACACCGGGGAGCTGTTTTTT. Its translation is CASSLGGINTGELFF.

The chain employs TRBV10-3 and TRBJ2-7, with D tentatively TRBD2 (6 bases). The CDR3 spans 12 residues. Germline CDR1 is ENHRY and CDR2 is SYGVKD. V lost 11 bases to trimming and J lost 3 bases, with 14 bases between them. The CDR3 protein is CAAGLILYEQYF. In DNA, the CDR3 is TGTGCCGCCGGACTAATCCTCTACGAGCAGTACTTC.

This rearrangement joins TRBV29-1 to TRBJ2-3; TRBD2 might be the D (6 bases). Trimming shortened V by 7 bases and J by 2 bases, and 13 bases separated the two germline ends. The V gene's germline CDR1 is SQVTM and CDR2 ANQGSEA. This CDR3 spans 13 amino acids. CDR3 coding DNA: TGCAGCGCCCCCGCGGGGAACACAGATACGCAGTATTTT. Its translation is CSAPAGNTDTQYF.

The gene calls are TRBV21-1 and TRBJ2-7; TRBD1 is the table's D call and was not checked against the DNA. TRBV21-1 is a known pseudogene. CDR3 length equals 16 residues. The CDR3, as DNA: TGTGCCAGCAGCAAAGGGGAGGCAGGGGGCTCCTACGAGCAGTACTTC. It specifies CASSKGEAGGSYEQYF.